The 11 T cell receptor beta chains given below trace back to one sample, sequenced in a study of shared clonotypes between healthy human individuals. This table comes from immunoSEQ multiplex PCR, and its TCRdb copy is limited to in-frame clones, with some not included. The sample yields millions of clones, about 93% seen once. Terminally differentiated effector memory CD45RA+ cells were excluded by CCR7 positive selection of CD45RO-negative cells. Specimen: naive CD8+ T cells from PBMCs. The origin of the receptors is a man between 18 and 29 years old in good health. Some clones in this sample may be carry-over from other donors' samples.

The DNA of the CDR3 is TGTGCCAGCAGTTTAGACAGAACCAATCAGCCCCAGCATTTT. Residues: CASSLDRTNQPQHF. The chain employs TRBV6-5 and TRBJ1-5; weak D call: TRBD1 (5 bases). V was shortened by 4 bases and J by 3 bases, with 10 bases between the two germline ends. Per germline, CDR1 MNHEY and CDR2 SVGAGI. The CDR3 has 14 residues.

The J gene is TRBJ2-2, the V gene TRBV9, with a tentative D call TRBD1 (6 bases). V dropped 0 bases and J dropped 1 base, with 10 bases sitting between them. Germline values: CDR1 SGDLS, CDR2 YYNGEE. This CDR3 contains 16 residues. CDR3 sequence: CASSVGLGGNTGELFF. The CDR3 nucleotides read TGTGCCAGCAGCGTAGGTCTAGGGGGGAACACCGGGGAGCTGTTTTTT.

J is TRBJ1-1 and V is TRBV5-1; no firm D call. V was pared by 0 bases and J by 1 base, with 7 bases between. The CDR3 runs 14 residues. Germline-derived CDR1 and CDR2 are SGHRS and YFSETQ. CDR3 DNA sequence: TGCGCCAGCAGCTTGGGCAGCTGGAACACTGAAGCTTTCTTT. Residues: CASSLGSWNTEAFF.

The V call is TRBV27, the J call TRBJ2-7, with 9 bases identical to TRBD2. Germline CDR1 is MNHEY and CDR2 is SMNVEV (reference sequence). Germline trimming cut 5 bases from V and 4 bases from J; bases unmatched to any gene: 9. The CDR3 contains 15 residues. The CDR3 DNA is TGTGCCAGCAGTCCGTCAGCGGGAGGTCCTTACGAGCAGTACTTC. Translating gives CASSPSAGGPYEQYF.

The chain uses TRBV19 and TRBJ2-1, with D tentatively TRBD2 (5 bases). Germline lookup yields CDR1 LNHDA and CDR2 SQIVND (reference sequence). V was trimmed by 7 bases and J by 2 bases, leaving 12 bases between them. The CDR3 sequence is 14 residues long. The CDR3 here is CASNGGYAYNEQFF. DNA of the CDR3: TGTGCCAGTAATGGCGGGTACGCCTACAATGAGCAGTTCTTC.

Here the CDR3 reads CASSLDWGSNQPQHF. The CDR3 DNA sequence: TGCGCCAGCAGCTTGGATTGGGGTAGCAATCAGCCCCAGCATTTT. The chain uses TRBV5-1 and TRBJ1-5; D unresolved. The length of the CDR3 is 15 residues. Per germline, CDR1 SGHRS and CDR2 YFSETQ. V gave up 0 bases and J gave up 0 bases, with 7 bases separating them.

This clone was recorded once. The chain couples TRBV30 to TRBJ2-2; 8 nucleotides match TRBD1. CDR1 and CDR2 (germline): GTSNPN, SVGIG (reference sequence). V lost 5 bases and J lost 1; bases outside the gene matches: 12. The CDR3 covers 17 residues. CDR3 residues: CAWSEGAGGRNTGELFF. DNA for the CDR3: TGTGCCTGGTCCGAGGGGGCAGGGGGCCGGAACACCGGGGAGCTGTTTTTT.

J is TRBJ2-3 and V is TRBV7-9; no firm D call. This CDR3 contains 12 residues. V lost 11 bases and J lost 3, with 12 bases in between. Germline CDR1 SEHNR, CDR2 FQNEAQ (reference sequence). CDR3: CAGRMGTDTQYF. CDR3 nucleotide sequence: TGTGCCGGTCGGATGGGGACAGATACGCAGTATTTT. Together with reference TRBV7-9 and TRBJ2-3, the CDR3 gives the full variable domain: DTGVSQNPRHKITKRGQNVTFRCDPISEHNRLYWYRQTLGQGPEFLTYFQNEAQLEKSRLLSDRFSAERPKGSFSTLEIQRTEQGDSAMYLCAGRMGTDTQYFGPGTRLTVL.

This clone has just one count. The V call is TRBV29-1, the J call TRBJ2-7; 10 bases match TRBD2. CDR1 and CDR2 (germline): SQVTM, ANQGSEA. V gave up 7 bases and J gave up 4 bases; unmatched junction bases: 7. This CDR3 is 13 amino acids long. CDR3 coding DNA: TGCAGCGCGGCGACTAGCGGGCGGTACGAGCAGTACTTC. Its protein product is CSAATSGRYEQYF.

J is TRBJ2-5 and V is TRBV2; TRBD2 aligns across 7 bases. V shed 8 bases, J shed 1 base, and the junction held 7 bases outside the gene matches. The CDR3 length is 14 residues. Germline V CDR1 and CDR2: SNHLY, FYNNEI. The CDR3 protein is CASLLASLQETQYF. The CDR3 nucleotides are TGTGCCAGCTTACTAGCGTCCCTCCAAGAGACCCAGTACTTC.

This clone was observed once. This chain links TRBV9 with TRBJ2-7, with D perhaps TRBD2 (6 bases). Trimming cost V 4 bases and J 4 bases, with 15 bases left between them. This CDR3 is built from 14 residues. Germline values: CDR1 SGDLS, CDR2 YYNGEE. CDR3 coding DNA: TGTGCCAGCAGCCCGGGAGTGGTTTCATACGAGCAGTACTTC. Its translation is CASSPGVVSYEQYF.